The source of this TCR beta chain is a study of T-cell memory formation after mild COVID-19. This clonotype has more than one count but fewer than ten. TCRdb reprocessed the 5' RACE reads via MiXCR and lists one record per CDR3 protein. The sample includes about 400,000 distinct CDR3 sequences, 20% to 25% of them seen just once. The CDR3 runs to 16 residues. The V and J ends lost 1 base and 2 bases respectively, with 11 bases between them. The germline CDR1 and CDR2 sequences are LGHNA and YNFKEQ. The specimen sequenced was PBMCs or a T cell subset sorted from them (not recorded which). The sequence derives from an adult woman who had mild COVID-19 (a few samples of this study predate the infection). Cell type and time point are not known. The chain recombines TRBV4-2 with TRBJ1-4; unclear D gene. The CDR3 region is CASSQAEGATNEKLFF. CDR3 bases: TGTGCCAGCAGCCAAGCCGAGGGCGCGACTAATGAAAAACTGTTTTTT.